This T cell receptor (beta chain) was recovered during a study of response to subunit inactivated influenza vaccine. Study-wide findings and caveats: Seasonal influenza vaccination, on each occasion, was suggested by the authors to recruit few new T cells.

This CDR3 has 14 residues. The ends were cut back, 4 bases at V and 0 bases at J, with 12 bases in the middle. Germline loops: CDR1 SQVTM, CDR2 ANQGSEA. TCRdb reanalysed the RT-PCR reads using MiXCR and keeps one entry per CDR3 protein. The repertoire consists of around 520,000 distinct CDR3 sequences, with 12% occurring once and the leading ten covering about 9.4%. This clonotype has just one count. Its specificity is unknown. Sequences were derived from PBMCs from blood, sampled on the day of vaccination. This receptor was obtained from a man aged 50 to 59 who received an inactivated influenza vaccine. V usage is TRBV29-1 and J usage is TRBJ1-1; D ambiguous. CDR3 coding DNA: TGCAGCGTTGTCTTCAGGCTCGTGAACACTGAAGCTTTCTTT. It encodes CSVVFRLVNTEAFF.